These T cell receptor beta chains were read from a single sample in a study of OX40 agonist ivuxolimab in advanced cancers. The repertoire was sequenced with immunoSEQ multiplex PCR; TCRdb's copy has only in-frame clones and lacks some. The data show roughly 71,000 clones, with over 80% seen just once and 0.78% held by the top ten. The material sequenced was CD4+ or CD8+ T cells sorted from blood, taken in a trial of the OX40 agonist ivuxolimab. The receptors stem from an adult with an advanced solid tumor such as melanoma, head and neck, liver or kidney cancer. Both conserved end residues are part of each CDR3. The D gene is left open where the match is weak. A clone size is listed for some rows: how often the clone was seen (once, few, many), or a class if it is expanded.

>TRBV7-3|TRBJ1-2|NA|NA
TGTGCCAGCAGCTTAGATAGGGGCGGAGGTGGCTACACCTTC
CASSLDRGGGGYTF
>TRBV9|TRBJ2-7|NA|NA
TGTGCCAGCAGCCCCGGCGGGACAAATTACGAGCAGTACTTC
CASSPGGTNYEQYF
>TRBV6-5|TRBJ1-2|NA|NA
TGTGCCAGCAGGACCAGGGTAGCTAACTATGGCTACACCTTC
CASRTRVANYGYTF
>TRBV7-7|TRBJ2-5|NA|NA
TGTGCTAGCAGCTTAGCCTTATGGGACAAAGAGACCCAGTACTTC
CASSLALWDKETQYF
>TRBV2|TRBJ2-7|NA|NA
TGTGCCAGCAGTGAAGGCAGCCTTTCCTACGAGCAGTACTTC
CASSEGSLSYEQYF
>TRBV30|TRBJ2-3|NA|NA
TGTGCCCTAGAGGCGTATGTGGGCACAGATACGCAGTATTTT
CALEAYVGTDTQYF
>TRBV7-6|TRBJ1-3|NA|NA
TGTGCCAGCAGCTTGGACTCGGGAGGTGGAAACACCATATATTTT
CASSLDSGGGNTIYF
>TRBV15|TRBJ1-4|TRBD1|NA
TGTGCCACCAGCCCACAGGGGGAAGGTGAAAAACTGTTTTTT
CATSPQGEGEKLFF
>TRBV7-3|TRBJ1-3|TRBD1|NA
TGTGCCAGCAGCTTAAACTTCGGACAGGGCACCATATATTTT
CASSLNFGQGTIYF
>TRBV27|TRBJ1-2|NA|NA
TGTGCCAGCAGTTTGGGAGTTAACTATGGCTACACCTTC
CASSLGVNYGYTF
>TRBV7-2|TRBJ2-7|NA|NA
TGTGCCAGCAGCTTAGTCCCGGACTCACGATACTACGAGCAGTACTTC
CASSLVPDSRYYEQYF
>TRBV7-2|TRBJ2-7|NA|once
TGTGCCAGCAGCTTACAGCAGGACGAGCAGTACTTC
CASSLQQDEQYF
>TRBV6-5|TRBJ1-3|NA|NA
TGTGCCAGCAGTTTCGAGGGCCAGAGCTCTGGAAACACCATATATTTT
CASSFEGQSSGNTIYF
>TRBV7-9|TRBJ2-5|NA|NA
TGTGCCAGCAGGGGAGGAGAGACCCAGTACTTC
CASRGGETQYF
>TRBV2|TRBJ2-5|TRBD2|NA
TGTGCCAGCAGTGAGATGGCGGGAGGGTGGGAGACCCAGTACTTC
CASSEMAGGWETQYF
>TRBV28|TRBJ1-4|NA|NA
TGTGCCACCCAGGGAGGGCAAGATAATGAAAAACTGTTTTTT
CATQGGQDNEKLFF